Following are 4 T cell receptor beta chains from one sample sequenced in a study of cytomegalovirus exposure and HLA in healthy donors. The table came from immunoSEQ multiplex PCR; TCRdb's copy has only in-frame clones and leaves some out. The sample records 150,000 to 200,000 clones, roughly 89% being singletons. The sequencing input was PBMCs. Receptors were obtained from a woman between 18 and 29 years old in good health and CMV-seropositive.

The chain joins TRBV28 to TRBJ1-2, with D perhaps TRBD1 (5 bases). V lost 1 base to trimming and J lost 4 bases, with 19 bases between them. CDR1 MDHEN and CDR2 SYDVKM come from the germline V gene. The CDR3 covers 17 residues. Written as DNA, the CDR3 is TGTGCCAGCAGTTTATCCCCTCGGGGAGGGGCCCTCTATGGCTACACCTTC. Its translation is CASSLSPRGGALYGYTF.

This rearrangement joins TRBV5-1 to TRBJ2-3, with D maybe TRBD2 (6 bases). The germline V and J ends were trimmed by 5 bases and 3 bases, with 16 bases remaining between them. The CDR3 is 15 residues long. Per the germline V gene, CDR1 is SGHRS and CDR2 is YFSETQ. CDR3 nucleotides: TGCGCCAGCAGTCCGGGACTCCCGTTAACAGATACGCAGTATTTT. The encoded protein is CASSPGLPLTDTQYF.

The rearrangement joins TRBV12-5 to TRBJ2-1, with 7 bases fitting TRBD2. The CDR3 length is 16 residues. With V trimmed by 2 bases and J by 4 bases, 8 bases remained unmatched. The germline CDR1 and CDR2 sequences are LGHNT and FRNRAP. CDR3 residues: CASGLTPGGPYNEQFF. The DNA for the CDR3 is TGTGCTAGTGGTTTGACACCGGGAGGTCCTTACAATGAGCAGTTCTTC.

This clone was detected only once. The chain combines TRBV6-1 with TRBJ1-2; TRBD1 agrees at 9 bases. The CDR3 totals 14 residues. Germline V lookup: CDR1 MNHNS, CDR2 SASEGT. The V and J ends lost 6 bases and 0 bases, in that order; junction bases with no gene match: 2. CDR3 nucleotide sequence: TGTGCCAGCAGGGGACAGGGAACTAACTATGGCTACACCTTC. Protein: CASRGQGTNYGYTF.